This TCR beta chain was captured in a study of blood T cell repertoires in COVID-19. At the level of the study: Samples of COVID-19 (acute and convalescent) were obtained from the United States, Italy and Spain. In each case, the material was cDNA or gDNA derived from T cells, B-cell-depleted T cells, or PBMCs.

Deletions cut 2 bases from V and 2 bases from J, with 16 bases between. The CDR3 spans 17 residues. Germline assignment: CDR1 SNHLY and CDR2 FYNNEI. As originally analysed: Quantification of nucleated cells was approximated via reference gene primer amplification. The protocol was immunoSEQ multiplex PCR, while the TCRdb copy is restricted to in-frame clones and leaves out a portion. That table supplies the V and J calls and clone size; D and trimming were determined from the DNA. The data hold 65,000 to 75,000 clones, with under 85% observed a single time. The source of this sequence is a man aged 70 or older with acute or convalescent COVID-19. The chain recombines TRBV2 with TRBJ2-1; D is perhaps TRBD1 (6 bases). The sample consisted of peripheral blood. In nucleotides, the CDR3 is TGTGCCAGCAGTGAACCCGACAGGCCGAGGCCCTACAATGAGCAGTTCTTC. Translation gives CASSEPDRPRPYNEQFF.